This TCR beta chain was identified in a study of cytotoxic CD8 clonotypes in ibrutinib-treated CLL. Turning to the study itself: Patients attained approximately 24 partial and 2 complete responses; at median 68 months, around 15 remained remitted while roughly 12 progressed.

Generated by immunoSEQ multiplex PCR, the TCRdb table keeps only in-frame clones and is missing some. Among fewer than 400,000 clones listed, roughly 67% were seen once. V dropped 4 bases and J dropped 4; count of bases not matched to a gene: 9. CDR3 length: 17 amino acids. Per the germline V gene, CDR1 is MGHRA and CDR2 is YSYEKL. The sequence came from a human donor with chronic lymphocytic leukemia. Sequencing used PBMCs, obtained after 36 months of ibrutinib treatment. The chain employs TRBV4-1 and TRBJ2-1, with 11 bases fitting TRBD2. The DNA for the CDR3 is TGCGCCAGCAGCCTCCGGCTAGCGGGGGGCCTATACAATGAGCAGTTCTTC. The encoded protein is CASSLRLAGGLYNEQFF.